These 3 T cell receptor beta chains share one sample of origin, sequenced in a study of beta chain features in type 1 diabetes. The isolated RNA, all of it, was reverse transcribed, so expressed TCRB transcripts were what got sequenced. Method: immunoSEQ multiplex PCR; TCRdb's copy keeps in-frame clones and lacks some. The profile shows 900,000 or so clones, about 17% of them singletons. Sample: naive CD4+ T cells from blood. The receptors derive from a woman between 18 and 29 years old in good health.

The table lists this clone with a few counts. The rearrangement links TRBV21-1 to TRBJ2-1; TRBD2 is the table's D call and was not checked against the DNA. TRBV21-1 is given as a pseudogene. The CDR3 consists of 13 residues. This CDR3 reads CASSSGLVNEQFF. CDR3 bases: TGTGCCAGCAGTTCGGGACTAGTAAATGAGCAGTTCTTC.

In regard to this clone: This sample also contains other DNA sequences that code for the same CDR3. The chain joins TRBV27 to TRBJ2-7; 9 bases align to TRBD2. This CDR3 region has 13 residues. The germline V gene encodes CDR1 MNHEY and CDR2 SMNVEV (reference sequence). The V and J ends lost 6 bases and 2 bases, in that order; junction bases with no gene match: 2. The chain's CDR3 is CASRLAGTYEQYF. The CDR3 DNA reads TGTGCCAGCAGACTAGCGGGCACCTACGAGCAGTACTTC.

As DNA, the CDR3 is TGTGCCAGCAGAATAGCGGGAGGATCCCCCTACGAGCAGTACTTC. It specifies CASRIAGGSPYEQYF. The chain uses TRBV6-6 and TRBJ2-7, with 10 bases identical to TRBD2. The V segment lost 6 bases and the J segment 2 bases; nucleotides outside the gene matches: 7. From germline, CDR1 is MNHNY and CDR2 SVGAGI (reference sequence). This CDR3 is built from 15 residues.